This T cell receptor (beta chain) was profiled in a study of human T cells and chemical hapten exposure. One entry per CDR3 protein results from TCRdb running MiXCR on the RACE reads. The sample has some 100,000 distinct CDR3 sequences; 9% to 9.5% are singletons. Time point meaning: patch test 2, 6 weeks after DPC sensitization. Treatment denoted: therapeutic diphenylcyclopropenone sensitization with weekly scalp DPC. CDR3 length: 13 residues. Germline values: CDR1 SQVTM, CDR2 ANQGSEA. With 5 bases removed from V and 0 bases from J, the gap between germline ends came to 8 bases. Regarding this clonotype: Being one base from a much bigger clone, this may be a read error.

The chain carries TRBV29-1 and TRBJ2-1; weak D call: TRBD1 (5 bases). The sequences come from whole blood, collected in connection with sensitization to the hapten diphenylcyclopropenone (DPC). The clonotype was recovered from a middle-aged woman with alopecia areata. Some clones in this sample may be carry-over from other donors' samples. In nucleotides, the CDR3 is TGCAGCGTTCAAGGGGACTCCTACAATGAGCAGTTCTTC. It yields the protein CSVQGDSYNEQFF.